The source of this TCR beta chain is a study of preoperative IRX-2 immunotherapy in early breast cancer. This table comes from immunoSEQ multiplex PCR, and its TCRdb copy is limited to in-frame clones, with some not included. The table includes approximately 98,000 clones, roughly 89% detected once. Germline V gene data show CDR1 as SGHRS and CDR2 as YFSETQ. V dropped 3 bases and J dropped 0 bases, with 9 bases sitting between them. This CDR3 comprises 14 residues. Specified treatment: preoperative locoregional IRX-2 cytokine immunotherapy. Preoperative locoregional IRX-2 cytokine immunotherapy was tested in the phase Ib source study.

Sequencing used tumor tissue, obtained after IRX-2 immunotherapy. The V call is TRBV5-1, the J call TRBJ1-1, with a possible D match to TRBD1 (6 bases). The TCR was taken from a human donor with breast cancer. CDR3 sequence (DNA): TGCGCCAGCAGCTGGACAGCTATGAACACTGAAGCTTTCTTT. It specifies CASSWTAMNTEAFF.